Below, 22 T cell receptor beta chains from the same sample are listed, as sequenced in a study of beta chain features in type 1 diabetes. The whole isolated RNA underwent reverse transcription, so sequencing captured expressed TCRB transcripts. This table comes from immunoSEQ multiplex PCR, and its TCRdb copy is limited to in-frame clones, with some not included. The sample contains over 100,000 clones, about two fifths of which appear only once. Sequenced material: stem cell memory CD4+ T cells from blood. These receptors all come from a woman aged 18-30 years in good health.

A word on this clone: An end of the junction differs from the germline gene, which may be a read error. The chain links TRBV30 to TRBJ2-7, with TRBD1 matching 12 bases. The CDR3 covers 14 residues. Germline lookup yields CDR1 GTSNPN and CDR2 SVGIG (reference sequence). The CDR3, as DNA: TGTGCCTGGAGTGTACTGCCGGGACAGGGGGCAAGGGACTTC. This codes for CAWSVLPGQGARDF.

J is TRBJ2-7 and V is TRBV6-5; 7 nucleotides line up with TRBD1. In germline, CDR1 is MNHEY, CDR2 SVGAGI. Trimming took 0 bases from V and 3 from J; bases not matched to a gene: 5. This CDR3 comprises 15 residues. DNA for the CDR3: TGTGCCAGCAGTTACTCCGCGGCAGGGGGCTACGAGCAGTACTTC. Its translation is CASSYSAAGGYEQYF.

The chain uses TRBV14 and TRBJ2-3, with 13 bases identical to TRBD2. Trimming took 2 bases from V and 3 from J; bases not matched to a gene: 5. This CDR3 is built from 17 residues. From germline, CDR1 is SGHDN and CDR2 FVKESK. The CDR3 DNA reads TGTGCCAGCAGCCAAAAATCGGGACTAGCGGGGACAGATACGCAGTATTTT. Encoded protein: CASSQKSGLAGTDTQYF.

The V and J genes are TRBV4-3 and TRBJ2-1; 16 positions agree with TRBD2. CDR1 LGHNA and CDR2 YSLEER come from the germline V gene. Unmatched junction bases numbered 17, after V lost 2 bases and J lost 7 bases. This CDR3 comprises 21 residues. The CDR3 loop reads CASSQINPGLAGGPRENEQFF. For the CDR3, the DNA is TGCGCCAGCAGCCAAATAAACCCGGGACTAGCGGGAGGGCCTAGGGAGAATGAGCAGTTCTTC.

This chain connects TRBV25-1 to TRBJ2-3; TRBD2 matches at 14 bases. Per the germline V gene, CDR1 is MGHDK and CDR2 is SYGVNS. The ends lost 4 bases at V and 6 bases at J; junction bases unmatched: 6. The CDR3 totals 16 residues. CDR3 nucleotide sequence: TGTGCCAGCAGTGTAAGGACTAGCGGGAGGATGGATACGCAGTATTTT. The encoded protein is CASSVRTSGRMDTQYF.

The rearrangement joins TRBV11-2 to TRBJ2-5; the D gene is possibly TRBD1 (5 bases). This CDR3 has 15 residues. Trimming took off 3 bases at V and 4 bases at J, with 15 bases between the two ends. The germline V gene has CDR1 SGHAT and CDR2 FQNNGV. The CDR3: CASSLGARVPETQYF. In DNA form, the CDR3 reads TGTGCCAGCAGCTTGGGCGCCAGGGTCCCAGAGACCCAGTACTTC.

This chain joins TRBV18 and TRBJ2-7; 8 positions agree with TRBD1. CDR3 length: 14 residues. V gave up 3 bases and J gave up 6 bases; unmatched junction bases: 7. CDR1 and CDR2 (germline): KGHSH, LQKENI. The CDR3 coding sequence is TGTGCCAGCTCACCGCCCAGGGGGCGGTTCGAGCAGTACTTC. Its translation: CASSPPRGRFEQYF.

The chain combines TRBV7-9 with TRBJ2-3; 8 nucleotides line up with TRBD1. The CDR3 consists of 17 residues. Germline trimming cut 5 bases from V and 0 bases from J; bases unmatched to any gene: 10. Germline CDR1 is SEHNR and CDR2 is FQNEAQ (reference sequence). CDR3 nucleotides: TGTGCCAGCAGCCGTATGAAGGACAGGGATAGCACAGATACGCAGTATTTT. Translation: CASSRMKDRDSTDTQYF. Full variable domain (outside the CDR3, taken from reference TRBV7-9 and TRBJ2-3): DTGVSQNPRHKITKRGQNVTFRCDPISEHNRLYWYRQTLGQGPEFLTYFQNEAQLEKSRLLSDRFSAERPKGSFSTLEIQRTEQGDSAMYLCASSRMKDRDSTDTQYFGPGTRLTVL.

The chain joins TRBV10-3 to TRBJ2-7; 9 bases align to TRBD2. J gave up 3 bases and V 6 bases, and 6 bases lay outside the gene matches. The CDR3 consists of 14 residues. Germline CDR1 and CDR2: ENHRY and SYGVKD. CDR3 coding DNA: TGTGCCATCAGCCCTCTAGCGGGACTCTACGAGCAGTACTTC. Encoded protein: CAISPLAGLYEQYF.

CDR3 nucleotide sequence: TGTGCCAGCAGTGCCTCCGAAGAGGTATTCTCCGAGCAGTACTTC. Its translation is CASSASEEVFSEQYF. The chain combines TRBV6-1 with TRBJ2-5; D is ambiguous. With the DNA end fitting TRBJ2-7 better, the J assignment may be wrong. The CDR3 length is 15 residues. The germline V gene has CDR1 MNHNS and CDR2 SASEGT.

The rearrangement joins TRBV7-2 to TRBJ2-7, with D tentatively TRBD1 (6 bases). The CDR3 is 15 residues long. V lost 2 bases and J lost 4, with 15 bases in between. In germline, CDR1 is SGHTA, CDR2 FQGNSA. DNA for the CDR3: TGTGCCAGCAGCTTATTGGGCAGGGGTAGGTACGAGCAGTACTTC. Translated: CASSLLGRGRYEQYF. The full variable domain, completed using reference TRBV7-2 and TRBJ2-7, is GAGVSQSPSNKVTEKGKDVELRCDPISGHTALYWYRQSLGQGLEFLIYFQGNSAPDKSGLPSDRFSAERTGGSVSTLTIQRTQQEDSAVYLCASSLLGRGRYEQYFGPGTRLTVT.

The chain has TRBV5-1 and TRBJ2-2, with D possibly TRBD1 on 6 matching bases. The CDR3 spans 16 residues. From germline, CDR1 is SGHRS and CDR2 YFSETQ. Trimming removed 5 bases from V and 4 bases from J, with 18 bases in between. The CDR3 DNA sequence: TGCGCCAGCAGTGTTGACAGGCCCCCGGGCACCGGGGAGCTGTTTTTT. This gives the protein CASSVDRPPGTGELFF.

The rearrangement uses TRBV6-5 and TRBJ1-1, with D tentatively TRBD1 (6 bases). CDR3 length: 16 amino acids. In germline, CDR1 is MNHEY, CDR2 SVGAGI. The V and J ends lost 4 bases and 1 base respectively, with 16 bases between them. CDR3 nucleotide sequence: TGTGCCAGCAGTTGGGGGCCCTGGGGGGGGAACACTGAAGCTTTCTTT. Translation: CASSWGPWGGNTEAFF.

V usage is TRBV28 and J usage is TRBJ2-1, with 7 bases that match TRBD1. CDR1 MDHEN and CDR2 SYDVKM come from the germline V gene. Trimming cost V 7 bases and J 8 bases; bases outside gene matches: 17. The CDR3 is 16 amino acids. This chain's CDR3 is CASTTLIPGQRDEQFF. In DNA form, the CDR3 reads TGTGCCAGCACTACCCTAATCCCGGGACAGAGGGATGAGCAGTTCTTC. Variable domain in full (rest from reference TRBV28 and TRBJ2-1): DVKVTQSSRYLVKRTGEKVFLECVQDMDHENMFWYRQDPGLGLRLIYFSYDVKMKEKGDIPEGYSVSREKKERFSLILESASTNQTSMYLCASTTLIPGQRDEQFFGPGTRLTVL.

The chain recombines TRBV5-1 with TRBJ1-2, with TRBD1 matching 7 bases. This CDR3 contains 13 residues. Trimming removed 4 bases from V and 7 bases from J; junction bases left unmatched: 7. Germline CDR1 reads SGHRS; CDR2 reads YFSETQ. The CDR3 DNA sequence: TGCGCCAGCAGCGTACAAGACAGGGCTGGCTACACCTTC. Its protein is CASSVQDRAGYTF.

J is TRBJ2-6 and V is TRBV11-2; D is unclear. Trimming pared 4 bases from V and 0 bases from J, leaving 10 bases between. This CDR3 is built from 16 residues. The germline V gene has CDR1 SGHAT and CDR2 FQNNGV. The CDR3 is CASSYRQYSGANVLTF. DNA for the CDR3: TGTGCCAGCAGCTACCGACAATACTCTGGGGCCAACGTCCTGACTTTC. The full variable domain, in which reference TRBV11-2 and TRBJ2-6 provide the parts outside the CDR3, is EAGVAQSPRYKIIEKRQSVAFWCNPISGHATLYWYQQILGQGPKLLIQFQNNGVVDDSQLPKDRFSAERLKGVDSTLKIQPAKLEDSAVYLCASSYRQYSGANVLTFGAGSRLTVL.

This clone showed up just a few times. The chain has TRBV5-1 and TRBJ2-7; D is unresolved. V lost 0 bases and J 3 bases, leaving 10 bases between the germline ends. The CDR3 spans 14 residues. Germline lookup yields CDR1 SGHRS and CDR2 YFSETQ. CDR3: CASSLVHGYYEQYF. CDR3 DNA sequence: TGCGCCAGCAGCTTGGTTCACGGTTACTACGAGCAGTACTTC.

V gene TRBV11-2 combines with J gene TRBJ2-1, with 9 bases lining up with TRBD2. Unmatched junction bases numbered 7, after V lost 1 base and J lost 0 bases. The germline CDR1 and CDR2 sequences are SGHAT and FQNNGV. The CDR3 is 18 amino acids. CDR3 DNA: TGTGCCAGCAGCTTAGTTGGTCGACTAGCGGACTCCTACAATGAGCAGTTCTTC. It specifies CASSLVGRLADSYNEQFF.

The chain couples TRBV21-1 to TRBJ1-2; the D call of TRBD1 is as the table states it, not checked on the DNA. TRBV21-1 is a known pseudogene. The CDR3 sequence is 15 residues long. CDR3 residues: CASSKGEDSVLGYTF. CDR3 in DNA: TGTGCCAGCAGCAAAGGCGAAGACAGTGTGTTGGGCTACACCTTC.

The rearrangement joins TRBV29-1 to TRBJ2-5; D may be TRBD1 (6 bases). Germline loops: CDR1 SQVTM, CDR2 ANQGSEA. This CDR3 has 13 residues. Trimming stripped 4 bases from V and 5 bases from J, with 14 bases between. CDR3 sequence (DNA): TGCAGCGTTGCCTGGGCCCAGGGGGAGACCCAGTACTTC. Its protein is CSVAWAQGETQYF.

This clone showed up just a few times. The chain employs TRBV29-1 and TRBJ1-1; 8 bases are shared with TRBD1. The CDR3 loop spans 16 amino acids. V was clipped by 6 bases and J by 0 bases; unmatched bases: 12. CDR1 is SQVTM, CDR2 ANQGSEA, per germline. The DNA of the CDR3 is TGCAGCGTCCAACTAGGAGGACAGGGAATGAACACTGAAGCTTTCTTT. It yields the protein CSVQLGGQGMNTEAFF.

This clone appeared a few times. The chain links TRBV29-1 to TRBJ2-5, with D unresolved. The V end was cut by 6 bases, the J end by 0 bases, with 5 bases between. Germline loops: CDR1 SQVTM, CDR2 ANQGSEA. The CDR3 runs to 11 residues. The CDR3 nucleotides read TGCAGCGTGGTAGACCAAGAGACCCAGTACTTC. This encodes CSVVDQETQYF.